The rows below give T cell receptor beta chains drawn from one sample of a study of regulatory T cells in long-lasting Graves disease. One entry per CDR3 protein results from TCRdb running MiXCR on the multiplex PCR reads. The sample gives 700,000 or so distinct CDR3 sequences, around 30% of which show up once; under 50% is in the top ten. The sequencing used peripheral blood mononuclear cells (PBMCs), collected when the disease was refractory, from a patient treated with antithyroid drugs. The source of these receptors is a female donor with Graves disease. Both conserved end residues are trimmed from each CDR3. Size tells how often a clone was seen (once, few, many) or the class of an expanded clone, and some rows leave it out.

clone_size	v_call	cdr3_length	j_call	cdr3_aa
few	TRBV5-1	15	TRBJ2-6	ASSFGRAHSGANVLT
.	TRBV11-2	16	TRBJ2-4	ASSLTGQGGIAKNIQY
few	TRBV2	10	TRBJ2-7	ASSSPPGGQY
.	TRBV30	12	TRBJ1-2	AWSVPGFNYGYT
.	TRBV7-9	16	TRBJ1-2	ASSLSKTGTGGGNGYT
.	TRBV14	14	TRBJ2-7	ASSQEVGRTTYEQY
many	TRBV28	12	TRBJ1-4	ASSLRLPREKLF
many	TRBV28	12	TRBJ1-1	ASSLSPALTEAF
.	TRBV3-1	13	TRBJ1-6	ASSQAVGGNSPFH
few	TRBV20-1	10	TRBJ1-4	RGGTLDEKLF
many	TRBV6-5	15	TRBJ2-7	ASSYPATGTEGYEQY
.	TRBV4-1	12	TRBJ2-7	ASSQERTQNVQY
few	TRBV19	12	TRBJ1-1	ASSRQQGNTEAF
many	TRBV2	8	TRBJ1-2	ATSRVGYT
.	TRBV10-3	16	TRBJ2-5	AISESTSGRAWQETQY
few	TRBV12-3/TRBV12-4	13	TRBJ1-1	ASSPSTGPGTEAF
few	TRBV6-2/TRBV6-3	15	TRBJ2-7	ASSLNRATVGGYEQY
.	TRBV2	13	TRBJ2-2	ASKPGTSGTGELF
few	TRBV6-4	14	TRBJ1-5	ASTAPGQPTNQPQH
.	TRBV12-3/TRBV12-4	13	TRBJ2-3	ASSLSGLSTDTQY
many	TRBV2	11	TRBJ2-7	ASRSGTNYEQY
.	TRBV3-1	12	TRBJ1-1	ASSQRTGNSEAF
.	TRBV7-9	14	TRBJ2-7	ASSPTSGSLSYEQY
many	TRBV27	11	TRBJ1-2	ASSLRPAYGYT
few	TRBV2	10	TRBJ2-7	ASSSHSYEQY
.	TRBV6-1	11	TRBJ1-5	AHWGGGNQPQH
.	TRBV14	14	TRBJ1-2	ASSQAFRRGRDGYT
many	TRBV11-2	10	TRBJ2-7	ASSYKGYEQY
.	TRBV27	11	TRBJ1-5	ASRGPDNQPQH
.	TRBV29-1	11	TRBJ1-2	SVRTAYNYGYT
few	TRBV6-9	12	TRBJ1-1	ASSYSQSNTEAF
few	TRBV29-1	11	TRBJ1-2	SADGGADYGYT
.	TRBV25-1	12	TRBJ1-6	ASSPRRENSPLH
.	TRBV7-2	14	TRBJ1-5	ASSLRGGRGNQPQH
few	TRBV7-9	12	TRBJ1-4	ASSAQGGDEKLF
.	TRBV2	14	TRBJ2-1	ASESKGLAGYNEQF
many	TRBV12-3/TRBV12-4	12	TRBJ1-2	ASSSHWTGIGYT
.	TRBV15	14	TRBJ2-7	ATSSGFSGPTYEQY
few	TRBV30	11	TRBJ1-2	AWSVVGDYGYT
few	TRBV28	13	TRBJ1-6	ASSPPRQGTSPLH
.	TRBV15	14	TRBJ2-7	ATSRARLALDYEQY
many	TRBV2	11	TRBJ2-7	ASLDFLHYEQY
many	TRBV2	10	TRBJ1-6	ASRGDNSPLH
.	TRBV7-9	13	TRBJ1-1	ASSLQGALGSEAF
many	TRBV12-3/TRBV12-4	12	TRBJ1-1	ASSFAGDFAEAF
.	TRBV7-2	13	TRBJ1-5	ASSLVGRAEQPQH